The 13 T cell receptor beta chains presented below share a single source sample, sequenced in a study of blood T cells in healthy people across ages. Together with a sample-barcoded 5' primer, a J-beta primer mix was included in a second PCR lasting roughly 7 to 11 cycles. Each CDR3 protein is one row after TCRdb ran MiXCR on the 5' RACE reads. The sample gives roughly 2 million distinct CDR3 sequences, around 50% of which show up once; less than 2.5% is in the top ten. Sequenced input: blood. The receptors come from a woman aged 40 to 55 in good health.

This clonotype showed up just once. The chain joins TRBV6-2 or TRBV6-3 to TRBJ1-2, with D hard to call. Per germline, CDR1 MNHEY and CDR2 SVGEGT. There are 13 residues in the CDR3. Trimming shortened V by 6 bases and J by 7 bases, and 15 bases separated the two germline ends. The CDR3 region has the DNA TGTGCCAGCAGAGACAATGCCCTCGCTGGCTACACCTTC. Translation: CASRDNALAGYTF.

There are a few counts of this clonotype. V is TRBV29-1 and J is TRBJ2-5; D gene uncertain. Germline V gene data show CDR1 as SQVTM and CDR2 as ANQGSEA. Trimming stripped 5 bases from V and 5 bases from J, with 15 bases between. The CDR3 consists of 13 residues. The DNA of the CDR3 is TGCAGCGTTTATGGAACAACCAGGGAGACCCAGTACTTC. It is translated as CSVYGTTRETQYF.

This clonotype has more than one count but fewer than ten. The CDR3: CASSQRGGRQTQYF. CDR3 bases: TGTGCCAGCAGCCAACGGGGAGGGAGGCAGACCCAGTACTTC. The chain combines TRBV3-1 with TRBJ2-4; 7 nucleotides line up with TRBD2. The J call may be mistaken, given a closer DNA end match to TRBJ2-5. The CDR3 length is 14 residues. From germline, CDR1 is LGHDT and CDR2 YNNKEL (reference sequence).

The chain joins TRBV6-5 to TRBJ1-2, with D possibly matching TRBD1 (6 bases). Germline-derived CDR1 and CDR2 are MNHEY and SVGAGI. This CDR3 contains 15 residues. Trimming pared 2 bases from V and 4 bases from J, leaving 14 bases between. In DNA, the CDR3 is TGTGCCAGCAGTTACGCGCCTCCCAGGGGCTATGGCTACACCTTC. Its protein product is CASSYAPPRGYGYTF.

This clonotype occurred many times. The chain is built from TRBV12-3 or TRBV12-4 and TRBJ2-1, with D possibly TRBD1 on 6 matching bases. The CDR3 spans 12 residues. Trimming shortened V by 3 bases and J by 10 bases, and 10 bases separated the two germline ends. The chain's CDR3 is CASSFAGTEQFF. CDR3 DNA sequence: TGTGCCAGCAGTTTCGCAGGGACAGAGCAGTTCTTC.

V is TRBV20-1 and J is TRBJ2-7; D possibly corresponds to TRBD1 (6 bases). The V end lost 5 bases, the J end lost 0 bases, and 14 bases lay between the germline ends. Germline assignment: CDR1 DFQATT and CDR2 SNEGSKA (reference sequence). The CDR3 is 14 amino acids. CDR3 bases: TGCAGTGCTCACAGGGCGGAGGCCTCCTACGAGCAGTACTTC. As protein: CSAHRAEASYEQYF.

V gene TRBV5-1 combines with J gene TRBJ1-2; D might be TRBD1 (5 bases). The CDR3 is 15 residues long. Deletions cut 0 bases from V and 5 bases from J, with 14 bases between. CDR1 is SGHRS and CDR2 is YFSETQ in the germline V gene. This CDR3 is CASSLDSQQVYGYTF. CDR3 DNA sequence: TGCGCCAGCAGCTTGGATTCGCAACAGGTTTATGGCTACACCTTC.

The J gene is TRBJ2-1, the V gene TRBV6-2 or TRBV6-3; D is undetermined. This CDR3 is built from 17 residues. Germline loops: CDR1 MNHEY, CDR2 SVGEGT. V shed 2 bases and J shed 7 bases, with 21 bases lying between them. CDR3 region: CASSYPISGRSVNEQFF. The CDR3 DNA is TGTGCCAGCAGTTACCCTATCTCGGGCCGGAGTGTGAATGAGCAGTTCTTC.

This clonotype appeared once. This sequence joins TRBV9 and TRBJ2-3, with 10 positions matching TRBD2. There are 15 residues in the CDR3. J lost 5 bases, V lost 2 bases, and 5 bases had no gene match. Germline CDR1 is SGDLS and CDR2 is YYNGEE. The CDR3 coding sequence is TGTGCCAGCAGCGTGGATAGCGGGGGGTTAGATACGCAGTATTTT. Translation: CASSVDSGGLDTQYF.

Ten or more counts support this clonotype. This chain uses TRBV20-1 with TRBJ2-7; the D call may be TRBD1 or TRBD2 (7 bases each). CDR3 length: 15 amino acids. The V and J ends lost 4 bases and 2 bases respectively, with 18 bases between them. Germline-derived CDR1 and CDR2 are DFQATT and SNEGSKA (reference sequence). CDR3 loop: CSATPQGGLTYEQYF. Here the CDR3 DNA reads TGCAGTGCTACTCCCCAGGGGGGGTTAACCTACGAGCAGTACTTC.

The chain combines TRBV20-1 with TRBJ2-1; no firm D call. V gave up 6 bases and J gave up 5 bases, with 11 bases separating them. The CDR3 runs to 12 residues. CDR1 and CDR2 (germline): DFQATT, SNEGSKA (reference sequence). The CDR3 loop reads CSAEWENNEQFF. For the CDR3, the DNA is TGCAGTGCCGAGTGGGAAAACAATGAGCAGTTCTTC.

In this sample, this clonotype turned up a few times. The CDR3 sequence is CSAALGGVAGVRGTQYF. For the CDR3, the DNA is TGCAGTGCTGCCCTTGGTGGAGTAGCGGGAGTAAGAGGGACCCAGTACTTC. The chain has TRBV20-1 and TRBJ2-7; 9 nucleotides match TRBD2. The end of the DNA fits TRBJ2-5 better, so the J call may be wrong. The CDR3 is made up of 17 amino acids. Germline lookup yields CDR1 DFQATT and CDR2 SNEGSKA (reference sequence).

This rearrangement joins TRBV4-3 to TRBJ1-2; TRBD1 matches 8 bases. The germline V gene encodes CDR1 LGHNA and CDR2 YSLEER. The CDR3 is 15 residues long. With 2 bases clipped from V and 3 bases from J, the junction kept 5 bases outside the gene matches. The CDR3 nucleotides are TGCGCCAGCAGCCAACTAGCGGACAGGGACTATGGCTACACCTTC. It encodes CASSQLADRDYGYTF.